One and the same sample provided the 23 T cell receptor beta chains below, sequenced in a study of blood T cell repertoires in COVID-19 (dated by TCRdb to between 2020 and 2021). Library creation used the immunoSEQ multiplex PCR assay. TCRdb limited this immuneACCESS table to in-frame rearrangements with V and J called. A share of clones is missing; checked studies link under half to unresolved V genes, and the rest is unexplained. The sample profile shows about 220,000 clones; roughly 90% of them were found once. The ten largest clones take up roughly 2.5% of the sample. Sequencing input: PBMCs or T cells enriched from blood (not recorded which). The receptors stem from a woman in her 30s who had recovered from COVID-19.

The chain recombines TRBV4-1 with TRBJ2-7; D perhaps matches TRBD2 (6 bases). V lost 1 base, J lost 3 bases, and 19 bases lay in between. In germline, CDR1 is MGHRA, CDR2 YSYEKL. The CDR3 runs to 17 residues. CDR3 DNA sequence: TGCGCCAGCAGCCAAGGACAAACTAGCTTACTCCGCTACGAGCAGTACTTC. The encoded protein is CASSQGQTSLLRYEQYF.

This clone came up a few times. The CDR3 DNA follows: TGTGCCAGCAGCGACTACCCGGGACAGGGGGCCTACGAGCAGTACTTC. Amino acids: CASSDYPGQGAYEQYF. The chain links TRBV3-1 (or the pseudogene TRBV3-2) to TRBJ2-7; 11 bases agree with TRBD1. The CDR3 is 16 residues long. Per germline, CDR1 LGHDT and CDR2 YNNKEL (reference sequence). The V segment lost 5 bases and the J segment 2 bases; nucleotides outside the gene matches: 8.

The chain has TRBV6-2 or TRBV6-3 and TRBJ1-2, with D unresolved. The V end lost 5 bases, the J end lost 0 bases, and 10 bases lay between the germline ends. Germline CDR1 reads MNHEY; CDR2 reads SVGEGT. The CDR3 is 14 amino acids. The CDR3 reads CASSRSGTNYGYTF. Here the CDR3 DNA reads TGTGCCAGCAGTAGGTCGGGTACTAACTATGGCTACACCTTC.

The chain has TRBV9 and TRBJ2-7; 7 bases match TRBD1. V shed 0 bases and J 2 bases; nucleotides not matched to a gene: 2. CDR1 and CDR2 (germline): SGDLS, YYNGEE. The CDR3 sequence is 14 residues long. This chain's CDR3 is CASSVGGQAYEQYF. DNA for the CDR3: TGTGCCAGCAGCGTAGGCGGACAGGCCTACGAGCAGTACTTC. The full variable domain, rest sourced from reference TRBV9 and TRBJ2-7, is DSGVTQTPKHLITATGQRVTLRCSPRSGDLSVYWYQQSLDQGLQFLIQYYNGEERAKGNILERFSAQQFPDLHSELNLSSLELGDSALYFCASSVGGQAYEQYFGPGTRLTVT.

This chain uses TRBV5-4 with TRBJ2-1, with TRBD2 matching over 10 bases. Per the germline V gene, CDR1 is SGHNT and CDR2 is YYREEE (reference sequence). The ends lost 2 bases at V and 5 bases at J; junction bases unmatched: 4. This CDR3 comprises 15 residues. The CDR3 DNA is TGTGCCAGCAGCTTTCGGAGCGGGGGGGACAATGAGCAGTTCTTC. As protein: CASSFRSGGDNEQFF.

V is TRBV4-3 and J is TRBJ1-4; 11 nucleotides line up with TRBD1. CDR1 and CDR2 from the germline V gene are LGHNA and YSLEER. V shed 2 bases and J 6 bases; nucleotides not matched to a gene: 5. CDR3 length: 16 residues. The CDR3 here is CASSQTPGQGDEKLFF. The CDR3 DNA reads TGCGCCAGCAGCCAAACCCCGGGACAGGGGGATGAAAAACTGTTTTTT.

The chain combines TRBV7-2 with TRBJ1-5, with a tentative D call TRBD1 (5 bases). This CDR3 is 15 amino acids long. Trimming cost V 5 bases and J 0 bases, with 11 bases left between them. Germline values: CDR1 SGHTA, CDR2 FQGNSA. This CDR3 is CASSQGAYSNQPQHF. The CDR3 nucleotides read TGTGCCAGCAGCCAAGGGGCGTATAGCAATCAGCCCCAGCATTTT.

This chain uses TRBV3-1 (or the pseudogene TRBV3-2) with TRBJ2-3; 10 nucleotides align to TRBD2. The CDR3 is 20 residues long. Looked up from germline, CDR1 is LGHDT and CDR2 is YNNKEL (reference sequence). With V trimmed by 0 bases and J by 5 bases, 17 bases remained unmatched. CDR3: CASSQDLASGGPPQGDTQYF. CDR3 DNA sequence: TGTGCCAGCAGCCAAGATTTGGCTAGCGGGGGACCTCCGCAGGGAGATACGCAGTATTTT.

The chain couples TRBV6-1 to TRBJ2-1; 9 bases align to TRBD1. The CDR3 length is 15 residues. The V segment lost 3 bases and the J segment 2 bases; nucleotides outside the gene matches: 2. Germline values: CDR1 MNHNS, CDR2 SASEGT. The CDR3 DNA sequence: TGTGCCAGCAGTGATGGACAGGGGCCCTACAATGAGCAGTTCTTC. Its protein product is CASSDGQGPYNEQFF.

The chain joins TRBV11-1 to TRBJ1-1, with D unclear. Looked up from germline, CDR1 is SGHAT and CDR2 is FQDESV (reference sequence). The V end lost 0 bases, the J end lost 5 bases, and 7 bases lay between the germline ends. The CDR3 covers 13 residues. CDR3 nucleotides: TGTGCCAGCAGCTTAGCCGGTGTTACTGAAGCTTTCTTT. Protein sequence: CASSLAGVTEAFF.

A single count supports this clone. The gene calls are TRBV6-5 and TRBJ1-6, with a weak D call TRBD1 (5 bases). This CDR3 comprises 14 residues. CDR1 is MNHEY, CDR2 SVGAGI, per germline. Trimming cost V 2 bases and J 12 bases, with 14 bases left between them. The CDR3 loop reads CASSYVSQRGPLHF. The CDR3 nucleotides read TGTGCCAGCAGTTACGTTTCGCAAAGGGGACCCCTCCACTTT.

The CDR3 sequence is CASSSDRVEDEQYF. CDR3 coding DNA: TGTGCCAGCTCATCAGACAGGGTAGAGGACGAGCAGTACTTC. The chain combines TRBV18 with TRBJ2-7; TRBD1 aligns across 7 bases. The CDR3 is 14 residues long. CDR1 and CDR2 (germline): KGHSH, LQKENI. The V segment lost 5 bases and the J segment 5 bases; nucleotides outside the gene matches: 9.

CDR3 sequence: CASSLDWERENTGELFF. In DNA form, the CDR3 reads TGTGCCAGCAGCTTAGATTGGGAACGGGAGAACACCGGGGAGCTGTTTTTT. V is TRBV11-2 and J is TRBJ2-2, with D maybe TRBD2 (5 bases). The V gene lost 0 bases and the J gene lost 1 base, with 12 bases spanning the gap. This CDR3 has 17 residues. Germline V CDR1 and CDR2: SGHAT, FQNNGV.

This rearrangement joins TRBV11-1 to TRBJ2-1; D is perhaps TRBD2 (5 bases). The CDR3 spans 14 residues. Trimming shortened V by 4 bases and J by 5 bases, and 12 bases separated the two germline ends. Germline V gene lookup returns CDR1 SGHAT and CDR2 FQDESV (reference sequence). The CDR3 region is CASSSNGENNEQFF. The CDR3 region has the DNA TGTGCCAGCAGCTCAAACGGGGAAAACAATGAGCAGTTCTTC.

The chain combines TRBV4-2 with TRBJ1-1; D is perhaps TRBD1 (5 bases). Germline V gene lookup returns CDR1 LGHNA and CDR2 YNFKEQ. The CDR3 runs to 16 residues. The V gene lost 1 base and the J gene lost 1 base, with 13 bases spanning the gap. The CDR3 loop is CASSQVQGLRNTEAFF. The CDR3 DNA reads as TGTGCCAGCAGCCAAGTTCAGGGCCTGAGGAACACTGAAGCTTTCTTT.

The chain links TRBV9 to TRBJ2-2; weak D call: TRBD1 (6 bases). The germline CDR1 and CDR2 sequences are SGDLS and YYNGEE. Trimming took off 4 bases at V and 3 bases at J, with 13 bases between the two ends. The CDR3 sequence is 15 residues long. CDR3 residues: CASSPGTLDTGELFF. In nucleotides, the CDR3 is TGTGCCAGCAGCCCCGGGACACTAGACACCGGGGAGCTGTTTTTT.

V usage is TRBV6-6 and J usage is TRBJ1-2; TRBD1 matches 7 bases. CDR1 and CDR2 from the germline V gene are MNHNY and SVGAGI (reference sequence). The CDR3 is 13 amino acids. With 5 bases clipped from V and 8 bases from J, the junction kept 8 bases outside the gene matches. CDR3 residues: CASSGDRVGGYTF. Written as DNA, the CDR3 is TGTGCCAGCAGTGGCGACAGGGTGGGCGGCTACACCTTC.

This chain connects TRBV7-6 to TRBJ2-3; the match to TRBD2 covers 14 bases. Losses at the gene ends were 5 bases for V and 5 bases for J; bases not matched to a gene: 12. CDR1 and CDR2 (germline): SGHVS, FNYEAQ. This CDR3 has 18 residues. The CDR3 sequence is CASSLGTSGGPLGDTQYF. CDR3 DNA sequence: TGTGCCAGCAGCCTTGGGACTAGCGGGGGACCTCTGGGAGATACGCAGTATTTT.

This chain connects TRBV19 to TRBJ1-5, with TRBD1 matching over 7 bases. This CDR3 region has 17 residues. CDR1 is LNHDA and CDR2 is SQIVND in the germline V gene (reference sequence). After removal of 5 bases from V and 5 bases from J, the junction contained 15 bases not matched to a gene. The CDR3: CASSPRRGRGIDQPQHF. As DNA, the CDR3 is TGTGCCAGTAGTCCCCGACGGGGCAGGGGGATCGATCAGCCCCAGCATTTT.

V usage is TRBV18 and J usage is TRBJ1-4; possible D gene TRBD1, 5 bases. V lost 6 bases and J lost 8, with 19 bases in between. There are 15 residues in the CDR3. Germline lookup yields CDR1 KGHSH and CDR2 LQKENI. For the CDR3, the DNA is TGTGCCAGCTCCCCAACGGGGGGTTGGGACGAAAAACTGTTTTTT. Translated: CASSPTGGWDEKLFF. The full variable domain, in which reference TRBV18 and TRBJ1-4 provide the parts outside the CDR3, is NAGVMQNPRHLVRRRGQEARLRCSPMKGHSHVYWYRQLPEEGLKFMVYLQKENIIDESGMPKERFSAEFPKEGPSILRIQQVVRGDSAAYFCASSPTGGWDEKLFFGSGTQLSVL.

The chain uses TRBV7-3 and TRBJ1-1; TRBD1 matches at 10 bases. V shed 3 bases and J 2 bases; nucleotides not matched to a gene: 6. The CDR3 sequence is 16 residues long. Germline V CDR1 and CDR2: SGHTA, FQGTGA. This CDR3 is CASSLGDRGINTEAFF. The DNA of the CDR3 is TGTGCCAGCAGCTTGGGGGACAGGGGTATCAACACTGAAGCTTTCTTT.

DNA for the CDR3: TGTGCCAGCAGTGAGCGGCCTATCTCTGGAAACACCATATATTTT. Amino acids: CASSERPISGNTIYF. V usage is TRBV6-1 and J usage is TRBJ1-3; D is unresolved. This CDR3 region has 15 residues. Trimming shortened V by 3 bases and J by 0 bases, and 9 bases separated the two germline ends. Germline V gene lookup returns CDR1 MNHNS and CDR2 SASEGT.

This clone was seen once. The gene calls are TRBV6-5 and TRBJ2-5, with a possible D match to TRBD1 (6 bases). V dropped 5 bases and J dropped 2 bases, with 12 bases sitting between them. Germline V CDR1 and CDR2: MNHEY, SVGAGI. The CDR3 has 14 amino acids. The CDR3 DNA is TGTGCCAGCAGTAAATCAGGACAGCAAGAGACCCAGTACTTC. It yields the protein CASSKSGQQETQYF.